This TCR beta chain was sequenced in a study of cytomegalovirus exposure and HLA in healthy donors. The study's findings and limits: Overall, approximately 150 TCR beta chains were annotated as cytomegalovirus-associated.

Primers included in the PCR were 60 Vbeta and 13 Jbeta primers. Measured with immunoSEQ multiplex PCR; TCRdb has only the in-frame clones, and not every one. In the table there are under 95,000 clones, around three quarters of which are singletons. In regard to this clone: Its antigen is still unknown.

Germline trimming cut 4 bases from V and 1 base from J; bases unmatched to any gene: 5. CDR1 MDHEN and CDR2 SYDVKM come from the germline V gene. This CDR3 is 15 amino acids long. The rearrangement uses TRBV28 and TRBJ1-1; 8 bases line up with TRBD1. The TCR originated in a man aged 25 to 45 in good health and CMV-seropositive. Sample: PBMCs. This chain's CDR3 is CASSSRTGWNTEAFF. DNA for the CDR3: TGTGCCAGCAGTTCCCGGACAGGGTGGAACACTGAAGCTTTCTTT.